In its sample, the clone carrying this T cell receptor beta chain was seen a few times. The data stem from a study of T-cell memory formation after mild COVID-19. TCRdb re-called the 5' RACE reads with MiXCR, one entry per CDR3 protein. The data contain about 440,000 distinct CDR3 sequences, roughly 20% of them singletons. The ends lost 3 bases at V and 2 bases at J; junction bases unmatched: 8. This CDR3 has 15 amino acids. The germline gives CDR1 DFQATT, CDR2 SNEGSKA (reference sequence). The TCR originated in an adult woman who had mild COVID-19 (a few samples of this study predate the infection). Cell type and time point are not known. The sample comprised PBMCs or a T cell subset sorted from them (not recorded which). The chain is built from TRBV20-1 and TRBJ2-3; TRBD2 matches 7 bases. CDR3 region: CSASVAGGFTDTQYF. Here the CDR3 DNA reads TGCAGTGCTAGTGTAGCGGGCGGTTTCACAGATACGCAGTATTTT.